The 5 T cell receptor beta chains listed next were all sequenced from one sample in a study of cytomegalovirus exposure and HLA in healthy donors. The assay was immunoSEQ multiplex PCR, and TCRdb's table has in-frame clones only and misses some. Here the sample spans 150,000 to 200,000 clones, more than 75% being singletons. Sequencing input: PBMCs. The source of these receptors is a man aged 18 to 30 in good health and CMV-seropositive.

This clone was observed a single time. The V call is TRBV7-3, the J call TRBJ2-1; TRBD2 matches at 7 bases. This CDR3 is 15 amino acids long. Germline V gene sequence: CDR1 SGHTA, CDR2 FQGTGA. V was pared by 1 base and J by 2 bases, with 2 bases of the junction left unmatched. Here the CDR3 DNA reads TGTGCCAGCAGCTTAAGGCTAGCGGCCTACAATGAGCAGTTCTTC. It encodes CASSLRLAAYNEQFF.

V gene TRBV11-2 combines with J gene TRBJ2-1; D perhaps matches TRBD2 (5 bases). Germline loops: CDR1 SGHAT, CDR2 FQNNGV. Trimming removed 3 bases at V and 2 bases at J, with 8 bases between. CDR3 size: 14 residues. The CDR3 coding sequence is TGTGCCAGCAGCTTTCTCGGGGCCTACAATGAGCAGTTCTTC. Translating it yields CASSFLGAYNEQFF.

This clone was seen a few times. V usage is TRBV9 and J usage is TRBJ1-1; 8 bases are shared with TRBD1. This CDR3 is 18 amino acids long. With 0 bases clipped from V and 2 bases from J, the junction kept 12 bases outside the gene matches. Germline V gene data show CDR1 as SGDLS and CDR2 as YYNGEE. The CDR3: CASSVGAGGAGVNTEAFF. CDR3 bases: TGTGCCAGCAGCGTAGGGGCAGGGGGCGCGGGGGTAAACACTGAAGCTTTCTTT.

The CDR3: CASSLLLAGDYNEQFF. In nucleotides, the CDR3 is TGTGCCAGCAGCCTATTACTAGCGGGAGACTACAATGAGCAGTTCTTC. The genes are TRBV4-2 and TRBJ2-1; TRBD2 aligns across 11 bases. The CDR3 is 16 residues long. CDR1 LGHNA and CDR2 YNFKEQ come from the germline V gene. Trimming cost V 4 bases and J 3 bases; bases outside gene matches: 5.

The J gene is TRBJ2-3, the V gene TRBV27, with TRBD2 identical over 9 bases. V dropped 6 bases and J dropped 3; count of bases not matched to a gene: 13. The germline V gene encodes CDR1 MNHEY and CDR2 SMNVEV (reference sequence). CDR3 size: 17 residues. CDR3 in amino acids: CASSRLPLAGRTDTQYF. CDR3 in DNA: TGTGCCAGCAGCCGACTCCCCCTAGCGGGAAGGACAGATACGCAGTATTTT.